Below, one T cell receptor (beta chain) is given with its context. Since a much larger clone is just one base distant, this may be a read error. Per the study methods: Differences in CDR3 between clinicopathological groups were drawn on to build a classifier intended to discriminate distant-metastatic papillary thyroid cancer patients. TCRdb re-processed the PCR reads through MiXCR. The V and J calls follow TCRdb's processing rather than the paper's. Of tens of thousands of clones listed, roughly 15% are singletons. Looked up from germline, CDR1 is SGHNT and CDR2 is YYREEE (reference sequence). The junction had 2 bases not matched to a gene; V was cut back by 3 bases and J by 3 bases. The CDR3 contains 15 residues. These data originate in a study of metastatic and nonmetastatic thyroid tumors. No treatment of any kind had been given to any patient before thyroid surgery.

The TCR sequence derives from a female donor with papillary thyroid cancer or a benign thyroid nodule (not recorded which). Some clones in this sample may be carry-over from other donors' samples. Sequencing input: blood. The rearrangement joins TRBV5-4 to TRBJ2-3; 12 positions agree with TRBD2. The CDR3 here is CASSSLAGGTDTQYF. DNA of the CDR3: TGTGCCAGCAGCTCCCTAGCGGGGGGGACAGATACGCAGTATTTT.